The present entry profiles one T cell receptor beta chain with its context. The antigen is not known. TCRdb keeps only in-frame clones here, not all; method: immunoSEQ multiplex PCR. The sample lists 150,000 or so clones; 80% were seen once. From germline, CDR1 is KGHSH and CDR2 LQKENI. V was clipped by 5 bases and J by 1 base, with 14 bases between them. The CDR3 loop spans 15 amino acids. This entry comes from a study of cytotoxic CD8 clonotypes in ibrutinib-treated CLL. Study summary: Across the patients, about a dozen were relapsed/refractory, roughly 14 treatment-naive and 17 to 18 IGHV unmutated. Responses: roughly 25 partial, 2 complete; after median 68 months, roughly 14 stayed remitted, around twelve progressed.

Findings of the study overall: Under therapy, public clonotypes either contracted or stayed stable, and they were uncommon.

Specimen: PBMCs, collected after 36 months of ibrutinib treatment. V is TRBV18 and J is TRBJ2-5, with D perhaps being TRBD1 or TRBD2 (5 bases each). The receptor was derived from a human donor with chronic lymphocytic leukemia. The CDR3 spells CASSFGTDPQETQYF. The CDR3 region has the DNA TGTGCCAGCTCATTTGGGACGGATCCCCAAGAGACCCAGTACTTC.